This T cell receptor (beta chain) was observed in a study of post-analysis software for immune sequencing data. Details on this clonotype: Its antigen is not known.

Regarding the study as a whole: TRBV5-6, TRBV5-1 and TRBV20-1 were among four to six TRBV segments more frequent in patients than controls. Normalized Chao1 diversity in multiple sclerosis patients fell significantly below that of controls.

Germline V CDR1 and CDR2: WNHNN, SYGVQD (reference sequence). V was pared by 3 bases and J by 4 bases, with 17 bases between. CDR3 length: 16 residues. Each TCR beta cDNA library carried unique molecular identifiers. From the PCR reads, TCRdb called clonotypes with MiXCR, one entry per CDR3 protein. The sample records hundreds of thousands of distinct CDR3 sequences, less than 40% being singletons. The chain employs TRBV10-1 and TRBJ2-3; TRBD1 or TRBD2 may be the D gene (5 bases each). The sequencing input was blood. This clonotype was sampled from a girl under 18 with multiple sclerosis. CDR3 sequence reads: CASSERGASSPDTQYF. For the CDR3, the DNA is TGCGCCAGCAGTGAACGAGGGGCTAGTAGCCCAGATACGCAGTATTTT.